Described below is a single T cell receptor (beta chain) sequence and its context. These data belong to a study of beta chain features in type 1 diabetes. Germline values: CDR1 SGHRS, CDR2 YFSETQ. This CDR3 is built from 15 residues. The junction had 6 bases not matched to a gene; V was cut back by 1 base and J by 5 bases. Expressed TCRB transcripts were sequenced because the entire RNA isolate underwent reverse transcription. Profiling relied on immunoSEQ multiplex PCR, and the TCRdb table lists in-frame clones only, not all of them. The sample holds about 620,000 clones, 15% to 18% seen once. The chain couples TRBV5-1 to TRBJ2-1, with TRBD2 matching 7 bases. Sequencing input: naive CD4+ T cells from blood. This clonotype was sampled from a man aged 18 to 29 in good health. CDR3 sequence (DNA): TGCGCCAGCAGCTTGATAGCGGGCCCGGACAATGAGCAGTTCTTC. It specifies CASSLIAGPDNEQFF.